These T cell receptor beta chains were read from a single sample in a study of T cells in Graves' hyperthyroidism and ophthalmopathy. One entry per CDR3 protein results from TCRdb running MiXCR on the multiplex PCR reads. The sample holds around 340,000 distinct CDR3 sequences; around 20% are singletons and the top ten take 50%. Specimen: blood. All receptors derive from a woman aged 45-59 years with Graves' hyperthyroidism. CDR3s include the opening cysteine and the closing phenylalanine or tryptophan. Fields, in order: J gene, clone size, V gene, D gene, CDR3 protein, CDR3 DNA. A D gene is named only where the DNA matches it firmly. A row's size may be missing; if present it is once, few, many or a size class.

TRBJ1-5,many,TRBV28,.,CASSPAWGNSNQPQHF,TGTGCCAGCAGTCCCGCTTGGGGGAATAGCAATCAGCCCCAGCATTTT
TRBJ2-1,many,TRBV27,.,CASSLLGGGRNEQFF,TGTGCCAGCAGTTTATTGGGCGGGGGCCGGAATGAGCAGTTCTTC
TRBJ1-2,.,TRBV24-1,.,CATSDRRGGVGYGYTF,TGTGCCACCAGTGATCGCCGGGGCGGGGTTGGCTATGGCTACACCTTC
TRBJ1-2,many,TRBV5-6,TRBD1,CASSLVRQGGGYTF,TGTGCCAGCAGCTTGGTTAGACAGGGAGGGGGCTACACCTTC
TRBJ2-3,.,TRBV28,.,CASSPRGATGEDTQYF,TGTGCCAGCAGTCCCCGGGGGGCCACAGGTGAAGATACGCAGTATTTT
TRBJ2-2,.,TRBV6-1,TRBD2,CASRGLAGVRGTGELFF,TGTGCCAGCAGGGGACTAGCGGGAGTTAGGGGCACCGGGGAGCTGTTTTTT
TRBJ2-3,many,TRBV7-7,.,CASSRDHTDTQYF,TGTGCTAGCAGCAGGGACCACACAGATACGCAGTATTTT
TRBJ2-4,few,TRBV4-1,TRBD1,CASSQGPRTGYFFDIQYF,TGCGCCAGCAGCCAAGGCCCTAGGACAGGATATTTTTTTGACATTCAGTACTTC
TRBJ2-3,.,TRBV18,.,CASSLSADQAVDTQYF,TGTGCCAGCTCACTATCGGCGGACCAGGCGGTAGATACGCAGTATTTT
TRBJ2-7,few,TRBV4-1,.,CASSQDYEQYF,TGCGCCAGCAGCCAGGACTACGAGCAGTACTTC
TRBJ2-2,.,TRBV4-3,TRBD2,CASSLEREYTGELFF,TGCGCCAGCAGCCTCGAGCGGGAGTACACCGGGGAGCTGTTTTTT
TRBJ1-5,.,TRBV6-1,TRBD1,CASNRGSNQPQHF,TGTGCCAGTAACAGGGGTAGCAATCAGCCCCAGCATTTT
TRBJ2-1,.,TRBV6-1,.,CASSDPGTMRFF,TGTGCCAGCAGTGACCCCGGGACAATGCGGTTCTTC
TRBJ2-2,few,TRBV9,TRBD2,CASSVRTSGATGELFF,TGTGCCAGCAGCGTCAGGACTAGCGGGGCCACCGGGGAGCTGTTTTTT
TRBJ1-5,many,TRBV7-9,TRBD1,CASSLASSGQGLRQPQHF,TGTGCCAGCAGCTTAGCGAGCTCCGGACAGGGACTTCGTCAGCCCCAGCATTTT
TRBJ1-1,.,TRBV20-1,.,CSARPSRQPVF,TGCAGTGCTAGACCTAGTAGACAGCCGGTCTTT
TRBJ2-7,few,TRBV6-1,.,CASSEGGGLPYEQYF,TGTGCCAGCAGTGAGGGGGGGGGCCTTCCCTACGAGCAGTACTTC
TRBJ2-7,many,TRBV6-1,.,CASSYTRGGEQYF,TGTGCCAGCAGTTATACCAGGGGCGGGGAGCAGTACTTC
TRBJ2-3,.,TRBV19,TRBD2,CASSNTPGLATDTQYF,TGTGCCAGTAGTAATACCCCGGGACTAGCGACAGATACGCAGTATTTT
TRBJ2-1,many,TRBV18,.,CASSPPLGARSYNEQFF,TGTGCCAGCTCACCACCGTTAGGGGCCCGCTCCTACAATGAGCAGTTCTTC
TRBJ1-5,.,TRBV6-1,TRBD1,CASRPTGGYFSNQPQHF,TGTGCCAGCAGACCGACAGGGGGGTACTTTAGCAATCAGCCCCAGCATTTT
TRBJ2-2,many,TRBV7-8,TRBD2,CASSQGTRNTGELFF,TGTGCCAGCAGCCAGGGGACTAGAAACACCGGGGAGCTGTTTTTT
TRBJ1-4,few,TRBV5-1,TRBD1,CASSLGGSGNEKLFF,TGCGCCAGCAGCTTAGGGGGCTCGGGTAATGAAAAACTGTTTTTT
TRBJ2-3,many,TRBV6-1,.,CASSQVDTQYF,TGTGCCAGCAGCCAAGTGGATACGCAGTATTTT
TRBJ2-3,.,TRBV7-3,TRBD2,CASSLRSRVAAGVEGDTQYF,TGTGCCAGCAGCTTAAGAAGTCGGGTCGCGGCGGGAGTAGAAGGAGATACGCAGTATTTT
TRBJ1-5,.,TRBV19,.,CASSIAVGNQPQHF,TGTGCCAGTAGTATAGCGGTTGGCAATCAGCCCCAGCATTTT
TRBJ1-1,.,TRBV9,.,CASSVGLRIKLNTEAFF,TGTGCCAGCAGCGTAGGACTTAGGATCAAGCTGAACACTGAAGCTTTCTTT
TRBJ2-5,many,TRBV28,.,CASSGRGGQETQYF,TGTGCCAGCAGTGGCCGTGGGGGCCAAGAGACCCAGTACTTC
TRBJ2-7,many,TRBV7-9,.,CASSWGPTEQYF,TGTGCCAGCAGCTGGGGACCGACCGAGCAGTACTTC
TRBJ2-2,few,TRBV28,TRBD1,CASSKDRGIDGELFF,TGTGCCAGCAGTAAGGACAGGGGTATTGACGGGGAGCTGTTTTTT
TRBJ1-5,.,TRBV7-9,.,CASSLGGQRNQPQHF,TGTGCCAGCAGCTTAGGAGGACAGCGGAATCAGCCCCAGCATTTT
TRBJ2-5,many,TRBV7-6,.,CASSLGAGGRETQYF,TGTGCCAGCAGCTTAGGGGCCGGGGGTCGAGAGACCCAGTACTTC
TRBJ2-5,many,TRBV20-1,.,CSAEGGGAGETQYF,TGCAGTGCCGAGGGGGGCGGAGCCGGGGAGACCCAGTACTTC
TRBJ1-1,many,TRBV28,.,CASRPGRRRTEAFF,TGTGCCAGCAGGCCCGGACGGCGGAGGACTGAAGCTTTCTTT
TRBJ1-5,many,TRBV10-3,.,CAISESGGGNQPQHF,TGTGCCATCAGTGAGTCAGGGGGTGGGAATCAGCCCCAGCATTTT
TRBJ2-7,many,TRBV28,TRBD2,CASSFWLAGVGSYEQYF,TGTGCCAGCAGTTTTTGGCTAGCGGGAGTCGGCTCCTACGAGCAGTACTTC
TRBJ2-7,many,TRBV30,TRBD2,CAWRAGRLAGSLLGPYEQYF,TGTGCCTGGAGAGCGGGGCGACTAGCGGGCAGTCTCTTGGGACCCTACGAGCAGTACTTC
TRBJ1-1,many,TRBV5-1,TRBD1,CASSWDRGKGAFF,TGCGCCAGCAGCTGGGACAGGGGGAAGGGAGCTTTCTTT
TRBJ2-7,many,TRBV5-5,.,CASSYDQGIYEQYF,TGTGCCAGCAGCTATGATCAGGGTATTTACGAGCAGTACTTC
TRBJ2-7,few,TRBV7-9,TRBD2,CASSRITSGSAYEQYF,TGTGCCAGCAGCCGAATAACTAGCGGGAGCGCCTACGAGCAGTACTTC